Listed below are T cell receptor beta chains from one sample, sequenced in a study of shared clonotypes between healthy human individuals. Profiled with immunoSEQ multiplex PCR; TCRdb holds only in-frame clones, not every one. The sample has hundreds of thousands of clones; about 74% are singletons. Sequencing was done on a sample of memory CD4+ T cells sorted from blood. These receptors came from a woman aged 25 to 45 in good health. The CDR3 runs from the conserved cysteine through the conserved F or W. A D gene is named only where the DNA matches it firmly. Only some rows state a clone size, as once, few, many or a class for expanded clones.

size: once
V: TRBV11-1
D: .
J: TRBJ1-2
DNA: TGTGCCAGCAGCTCCAACCTCCAGGGGACTGGCTACACCTTC
CDR3: CASSSNLQGTGYTF

size: .
V: TRBV7-2
D: TRBD2
J: TRBJ2-7
DNA: TGTGCCAGCAGCAAAGGACTAGCGGATCCCTACGAGCAGTACTTC
CDR3: CASSKGLADPYEQYF

size: few
V: TRBV11-2
D: TRBD2
J: TRBJ2-3
DNA: TGTGCCAGCAGCCAGGGACTAGCGGGAGCAGATACGCAGTATTTT
CDR3: CASSQGLAGADTQYF

size: .
V: TRBV28
D: .
J: TRBJ2-1
DNA: TGTGCCAGCAGTTTTGTGGGGCAGGGAAGGGAGCAGTTCTTC
CDR3: CASSFVGQGREQFF

size: .
V: TRBV27
D: .
J: TRBJ2-2
DNA: TGTGCCAGCAGTAACGACAGGAGGCCCACCGGGGAGCTGTTTTTT
CDR3: CASSNDRRPTGELFF

size: .
V: TRBV5-1
D: .
J: TRBJ2-6
DNA: TGCGCCAGCAGCGCCCTTCAGGGATCTGGGGCCAACGTCCTGACTTTC
CDR3: CASSALQGSGANVLTF

size: .
V: TRBV7-9
D: .
J: TRBJ2-2
DNA: TGTGCCAGCAGCTTAAATCCGGCGGGTTTCACCGGGGAGCTGTTTTTT
CDR3: CASSLNPAGFTGELFF

size: .
V: TRBV6-1
D: .
J: TRBJ2-3
DNA: TGTGCCAGCAGTGAGGTTAGCGGCACAGATACGCAGTATTTT
CDR3: CASSEVSGTDTQYF

size: .
V: TRBV7-2
D: TRBD1
J: TRBJ1-2
DNA: TGTGCCAGCAGCCCAAGACAGGGAGCTAACTATGGCTACACCTTC
CDR3: CASSPRQGANYGYTF

size: .
V: TRBV7-9
D: .
J: TRBJ1-5
DNA: TGTGCCAGCAGCTTAGCAGGGGGGGCTCGAAGCAATCAGCCCCAGCATTTT
CDR3: CASSLAGGARSNQPQHF

size: many
V: TRBV21-1
D: .
J: TRBJ2-7
DNA: TGTGCCAGCAGCAAAGCCACGGGAGGGCCGTACGAGCAGTACTTC
CDR3: CASSKATGGPYEQYF

size: once
V: TRBV2
D: .
J: TRBJ2-1
DNA: TGTGCCAGCGGGGGCGATAGCTCCTACAATGAGCAGTTCTTC
CDR3: CASGGDSSYNEQFF

size: .
V: TRBV30
D: TRBD2
J: TRBJ2-3
DNA: TGTGCCGTAAGCTACGGGACTAGCGGGAGCGGTGATACGCAGTATTTT
CDR3: CAVSYGTSGSGDTQYF

size: .
V: TRBV28
D: .
J: TRBJ1-5
DNA: TGTGCCAGCAACACTAATCAGCCCCAGCATTTT
CDR3: CASNTNQPQHF

size: .
V: TRBV10-1
D: .
J: TRBJ1-5
DNA: TGCGCCAGCAGTAAGGGGCCCCTCTATAGCAATCAGCCCCAGCATTTT
CDR3: CASSKGPLYSNQPQHF

size: few
V: TRBV5-1
D: TRBD2
J: TRBJ2-3
DNA: TGCGCCAGCAGTCAAAGACTAGCGGGAGATACGCAGTATTTT
CDR3: CASSQRLAGDTQYF

size: .
V: TRBV28
D: TRBD2
J: TRBJ2-7
DNA: TGTGCCAGCAGTTTCACCTTAGGGCAGGGCGGGACTAGCGGGAGTAAGAGGTACGAGCAGTACTTC
CDR3: CASSFTLGQGGTSGSKRYEQYF

size: .
V: TRBV11-2
D: TRBD1
J: TRBJ1-1
DNA: TGTGCCAGCAGCTCGACAGGGTTGGCCACTGAAGCTTTCTTT
CDR3: CASSSTGLATEAFF

size: .
V: TRBV19
D: TRBD2
J: TRBJ2-1
DNA: TGTGCCAGTAGTATAGATGCGGGAGGGCCCCACAATGAGCAGTTCTTC
CDR3: CASSIDAGGPHNEQFF

size: few
V: TRBV27
D: TRBD2
J: TRBJ2-7
DNA: TGTGCCAGCAGTTTATCGACTAGCGCCGACGAGCAGTACTTC
CDR3: CASSLSTSADEQYF

size: .
V: TRBV6-1
D: TRBD2
J: TRBJ2-1
DNA: TGTGCCATTGCAGGACTAGCGAAAGTTAATGAGCAGTTCTTC
CDR3: CAIAGLAKVNEQFF

size: .
V: TRBV18
D: .
J: TRBJ1-5
DNA: TGTGCCAGCTCACCACCAGACGCGTGGGGGCAGCCCCAGCATTTT
CDR3: CASSPPDAWGQPQHF

size: .
V: TRBV19
D: .
J: TRBJ2-5
DNA: TGTGCCAGTAGCCCCGACCTAGACTGGTCCTTTCGAGAGACCCAGTACTTC
CDR3: CASSPDLDWSFRETQYF

size: once
V: TRBV19
D: .
J: TRBJ2-6
DNA: TGTGCCAGTACCGTGGGGGGTGGAGGGGCCAACGTCCTGACTTTC
CDR3: CASTVGGGGANVLTF

size: .
V: TRBV18
D: TRBD2
J: TRBJ2-7
DNA: TGTGCCAGCTCACCACGACTAGCGGGAGATGCGTTGGAAGAGCAGTACTTC
CDR3: CASSPRLAGDALEEQYF

size: .
V: TRBV5-1
D: .
J: TRBJ1-4
DNA: TGCGCCAGCAGCGCGGACGTTGCAACTAATGAAAAACTGTTTTTT
CDR3: CASSADVATNEKLFF

size: .
V: TRBV7-9
D: TRBD1
J: TRBJ2-5
DNA: TGTGCCAGCAGCTTTCGGACAGGCCAAGAGTCCCAGTACTTC
CDR3: CASSFRTGQESQYF

size: .
V: TRBV7-9
D: .
J: TRBJ2-2
DNA: TGTGCCAGCAGCTTAGATGAGGGAACGAACACCGGGGAGCTGTTTTTT
CDR3: CASSLDEGTNTGELFF

size: .
V: TRBV2
D: .
J: TRBJ2-5
DNA: TGTGCCAGCAGTGAGTACAGTAGCGGGACCCAGTACTTC
CDR3: CASSEYSSGTQYF

size: .
V: TRBV11-2
D: .
J: TRBJ2-7
DNA: TGTGCCAGCAGCTTAGTGGCCTCACAAGGAACGTACTTC
CDR3: CASSLVASQGTYF

size: .
V: TRBV11-2
D: TRBD2
J: TRBJ2-7
DNA: TGTGCCAGCAGCTGGGGACTAGCGGGAGAACACGAGCAGTACTTC
CDR3: CASSWGLAGEHEQYF

size: .
V: TRBV6-6
D: .
J: TRBJ1-2
DNA: TGTGCCAGCAGAGCCGGGACCTCGTCTTCCTATGGCTACACCTTC
CDR3: CASRAGTSSSYGYTF

size: .
V: TRBV29-1
D: TRBD2
J: TRBJ2-1
DNA: TGCAGCGTTGCTAGCGGGACAAACAATGAGCAGTTCTTC
CDR3: CSVASGTNNEQFF